A single sample gave rise to the 24 T cell receptor beta chains below, sequenced in a study of T cells in localized non-small cell lung cancer. Here immunoSEQ multiplex PCR was the method, and the copy in TCRdb shows in-frame clones only, minus some. The table records about 1,200 clones, less than 25% of them present only once. The source was normal lung tissue next to the tumor, collected before any cancer treatment. All receptors derive from a female donor over 55 with stage I squamous cell lung carcinoma.

The chain carries TRBV18 and TRBJ2-1; a possible D gene is TRBD2 (6 bases). Germline V gene lookup returns CDR1 KGHSH and CDR2 LQKENI. Trimming took off 1 base at V and 8 bases at J, with 15 bases between the two ends. CDR3 size: 15 residues. CDR3 residues: CASSPQGGISDEQFF. The DNA of the CDR3 is TGTGCCAGCTCACCACAAGGCGGGATAAGCGATGAGCAGTTCTTC.

Written as DNA, the CDR3 is TGTGCCAGCTCAGCGGGACAGTTGAACACCGGGGAGCTGTTTTTT. Protein: CASSAGQLNTGELFF. The chain employs TRBV18 and TRBJ2-2; possible D gene TRBD1, 7 bases. V lost 5 bases and J 1 base, leaving 11 bases between the germline ends. The germline V gene encodes CDR1 KGHSH and CDR2 LQKENI. The CDR3 totals 15 residues. Combining the CDR3 with reference TRBV18 and TRBJ2-2 gives the whole variable domain NAGVMQNPRHLVRRRGQEARLRCSPMKGHSHVYWYRQLPEEGLKFMVYLQKENIIDESGMPKERFSAEFPKEGPSILRIQQVVRGDSAAYFCASSAGQLNTGELFFGEGSRLTVL.

The rearrangement joins TRBV23-1 to TRBJ2-2; TRBD1 or TRBD2 may be the D gene (5 bases each). TRBV23-1 is filed as an ORF, its function uncertain. Trimming removed 1 base at V and 0 bases at J, with 9 bases between. The CDR3 runs to 16 residues. CDR3 sequence (DNA): TGCGCCAGCAGTCAATTTAGGGGAGCGAACACCGGGGAGCTGTTTTTT. Amino acid sequence: CASSQFRGANTGELFF.

This sequence joins TRBV6-8 and TRBJ1-3; no definite D call. The CDR3 extends over 14 amino acids. From germline, CDR1 is MNHGY and CDR2 SAAAGT. Trimming pared 5 bases from V and 0 bases from J, leaving 8 bases between. The CDR3 sequence: CASSEGYSGNTIYF. CDR3 DNA sequence: TGTGCCAGCAGTGAGGGTTACTCTGGAAACACCATATATTTT.

This clone has a handful of counts. J is TRBJ1-5 and V is TRBV30, with 8 bases matching TRBD1. The germline CDR1 and CDR2 sequences are GTSNPN and SVGIG (reference sequence). Trimming at V came to 3 bases and at J to 2 bases, leaving 6 bases not matched to a gene. The CDR3 consists of 15 residues. The CDR3 region has the DNA TGTGCCTGGAGCCAGGGGGCGATGGGCAATCAGCCCCAGCATTTT. Protein sequence: CAWSQGAMGNQPQHF.

This clone has a handful of counts. The genes are TRBV19 and TRBJ1-2, with D tentatively TRBD1 (5 bases). Germline CDR1 and CDR2: LNHDA and SQIVND (reference sequence). V was cut by 7 bases and J by 4 bases, with 13 bases left in between. The CDR3 totals 13 residues. The CDR3 reads CASTLQGFYGYTF. The CDR3 DNA sequence: TGTGCCAGTACCCTGCAGGGATTCTATGGCTACACCTTC.

This chain connects TRBV1 to TRBJ2-7; TRBD1 was called by the table and not checked on the DNA. TRBV1 corresponds to a pseudogene. The CDR3 is made up of 14 amino acids. The CDR3 sequence is CASSRGQPSYEQYF. The CDR3 DNA is TGCGCCAGCAGCCGCGGACAGCCCAGCTACGAGCAGTACTTC.

In its sample, this clone was seen a few times. The chain links TRBV6-8 to TRBJ1-5; perhaps TRBD1 as D (6 bases). The CDR3 extends over 15 amino acids. The V gene's germline CDR1 is MNHGY and CDR2 SAAAGT. V gave up 6 bases and J gave up 2 bases, with 14 bases separating them. The CDR3 DNA follows: TGTGCCAGCAGCTGCTGGGGGGCTGGCAATCAGCCCCAGCATTTT. It encodes CASSCWGAGNQPQHF.

This clone is large (0.1 to 1%) by share. The chain recombines TRBV19 with TRBJ1-2; 9 bases are a match to TRBD1. The germline V gene encodes CDR1 LNHDA and CDR2 SQIVND (reference sequence). J was trimmed by 5 bases and V by 5 bases; bases with no gene match: 12. The CDR3 spans 16 residues. The CDR3 sequence: CASSPPPDRGVYGYTF. The DNA of the CDR3 is TGTGCCAGTAGTCCCCCCCCCGACAGGGGGGTATATGGCTACACCTTC.

The chain carries TRBV25-1 and TRBJ2-1, with TRBD2 as a possible D gene (6 bases). Trimming pared 5 bases from V and 1 base from J, leaving 6 bases between. CDR3 length: 13 residues. The germline gives CDR1 MGHDK, CDR2 SYGVNS. CDR3 region: CASSRGSYNEQFF. The CDR3 nucleotides read TGTGCCAGCAGTCGGGGGTCCTACAATGAGCAGTTCTTC.

The genes are TRBV5-1 and TRBJ2-1; D is unresolved. From germline, CDR1 is SGHRS and CDR2 YFSETQ. Between the trimmed V and J ends, which lost 5 bases and 2 bases, there was a span of 14 bases. The CDR3 extends over 15 amino acids. The CDR3 protein is CASSSSEGPYNEQFF. The CDR3 DNA follows: TGCGCCAGCAGTTCATCGGAAGGCCCCTACAATGAGCAGTTCTTC.

By share, this clone counts as medium-sized. The rearrangement uses TRBV6-8 and TRBJ2-5; 10 bases are a match to TRBD2. This CDR3 is built from 17 residues. Trimming cost V 5 bases and J 1 base; bases outside gene matches: 10. Germline values: CDR1 MNHGY, CDR2 SAAAGT. CDR3 coding DNA: TGTGCCAGCAGTCCGCCAGTAGCGGGAGGTTCCCAAGAGACCCAGTACTTC. It translates to CASSPPVAGGSQETQYF.

This clone was detected only a few times. This chain connects TRBV18 to TRBJ2-7; the D is unclear. Germline V gene data show CDR1 as KGHSH and CDR2 as LQKENI. The CDR3 has 14 amino acids. V was pared by 3 bases and J by 4 bases, with 13 bases between. CDR3 amino acids: CASSPSAVRYEQYF. CDR3 bases: TGTGCCAGCTCACCCTCGGCTGTTCGGTACGAGCAGTACTTC.

The genes are TRBV11-3 and TRBJ2-1, with D hard to call. The CDR3 has 14 amino acids. Germline lookup yields CDR1 SGHNT and CDR2 YENEEA. V was trimmed by 4 bases and J by 7 bases, leaving 14 bases between them. The CDR3 bases are TGTGCCAGCAGCTCACCCCCCGAAGCAAATGAGCAGTTCTTC. Translation gives CASSSPPEANEQFF.

This clone has a handful of counts. V is TRBV28 and J is TRBJ1-5; D ambiguous. V was pared by 5 bases and J by 3 bases, with 5 bases between. The CDR3 is 12 residues long. Germline CDR1 and CDR2: MDHEN and SYDVKM. CDR3 loop: CASSPNNQPQHF. The CDR3 DNA sequence: TGTGCCAGCAGTCCCAACAATCAGCCCCAGCATTTT. The full variable domain, rest sourced from reference TRBV28 and TRBJ1-5, is DVKVTQSSRYLVKRTGEKVFLECVQDMDHENMFWYRQDPGLGLRLIYFSYDVKMKEKGDIPEGYSVSREKKERFSLILESASTNQTSMYLCASSPNNQPQHFGDGTRLSIL.

This clone was seen only a few times. As DNA, the CDR3 is TGTGCCAGCAGCTTCGGAGGACTAGCAGGCCCAGAGCAGTACTTC. It codes for CASSFGGLAGPEQYF. The V call is TRBV11-3, the J call TRBJ2-7; TRBD2 aligns across 8 bases. V was clipped by 3 bases and J by 7 bases; unmatched bases: 11. The germline V gene has CDR1 SGHNT and CDR2 YENEEA. The CDR3 consists of 15 residues.

There are a few counts of this clone. V gene TRBV1 combines with J gene TRBJ1-5; TRBD1 was called by the table and not checked on the DNA. TRBV1 has pseudogene status. This CDR3 contains 14 residues. The CDR3 DNA follows: TGCGCCAGCAGCCACCCCCCCAGTAATCAGCCCCAGCATTTT. Its protein product is CASSHPPSNQPQHF.

This clone was counted only a few times. The chain couples TRBV6-7 to TRBJ2-1; D not certain. TRBV6-7 is classed as an ORF, of uncertain function. The ends were cut back, 2 bases at V and 4 bases at J, with 3 bases in the middle. The CDR3 runs 12 residues. CDR3 sequence reads: CASSYRYNEQFF. The CDR3 nucleotides read TGTGCCAGCAGTTACAGGTACAATGAGCAGTTCTTC.

By share of the sample, this clone is large. The gene calls are TRBV6-8 and TRBJ1-2; no clear D gene. The CDR3 is made up of 14 amino acids. Germline V gives CDR1 MNHGY, CDR2 SAAAGT. Trimming shortened V by 5 bases and J by 7 bases, and 17 bases separated the two germline ends. CDR3 protein: CASSPTLGDGGYTF. In DNA form, the CDR3 reads TGTGCCAGCAGTCCCACTCTCGGTGATGGTGGCTACACCTTC.

This clone is categorized as large. The rearrangement joins TRBV11-3 to TRBJ1-1; D ambiguous. Per the germline V gene, CDR1 is SGHNT and CDR2 is YENEEA. The CDR3 has 15 amino acids. V shed 3 bases and J shed 3 bases, with 14 bases lying between them. The CDR3 nucleotides read TGTGCCAGCAGCTTGGCACGGAGGTCGGACACTGAAGCTTTCTTT. Translation gives CASSLARRSDTEAFF.

This clone was seen more than once but under ten times. This chain joins TRBV6-8 and TRBJ2-7, with 9 positions matching TRBD2. Germline assignment: CDR1 MNHGY and CDR2 SAAAGT. The ends lost 7 bases at V and 2 bases at J; junction bases unmatched: 12. The CDR3 contains 16 residues. In DNA form, the CDR3 reads TGTGCCAGCACTCCCCAAAGGGCTAGCGGGACCTACGAGCAGTACTTC. This gives the protein CASTPQRASGTYEQYF.

This chain joins TRBV6-8 and TRBJ2-5; 7 bases agree with TRBD2. Germline trimming cut 4 bases from V and 1 base from J; bases unmatched to any gene: 6. Germline V gives CDR1 MNHGY, CDR2 SAAAGT. CDR3 length: 15 residues. The DNA of the CDR3 is TGTGCCAGCAGTTCAAGACTAGCAACCCAAGAGACCCAGTACTTC. Its translation: CASSSRLATQETQYF.

In its sample, this clone was seen a few times. This chain uses TRBV18 with TRBJ2-3; D possibly corresponds to TRBD1 (6 bases). The CDR3 covers 14 residues. Trimming cost V 3 bases and J 2 bases, with 9 bases left between them. CDR1 and CDR2 from the germline V gene are KGHSH and LQKENI. Here the CDR3 DNA reads TGTGCCAGCTCACCGGACAGCCCCACAGATACGCAGTATTTT. This gives the protein CASSPDSPTDTQYF.

V usage is TRBV18 and J usage is TRBJ2-7; TRBD2 agrees at 9 bases. V shed 3 bases, J shed 4 bases, and the junction held 7 bases outside the gene matches. There are 15 residues in the CDR3. The germline V gene encodes CDR1 KGHSH and CDR2 LQKENI. The CDR3 DNA follows: TGTGCCAGCTCACCCGGGACTAGCTATTTTTACGAGCAGTACTTC. It is translated as CASSPGTSYFYEQYF.